This entry concerns a single T cell receptor (beta chain). The antigen is unknown. The data were obtained in a study of OX40 agonist ivuxolimab in advanced cancers. Study context: A partial response was reached by three patients: one with hepatocellular carcinoma and two with cutaneous melanoma. Study-level points and caveats: Clonal expansion from baseline to week 6 occurred in both CD4+ and CD8+ T cells.

Method: immunoSEQ multiplex PCR; TCRdb's copy keeps in-frame clones and lacks some. The table has about 49,000 clones, roughly 83% seen once; the top ten hold less than 15%. The CDR3 contains 14 residues. At baseline, cycle 4 day 1, and cycle 7 day 1, blood was sampled. The sample here was CD4+ or CD8+ T cells sorted from blood, taken in a trial of the OX40 agonist ivuxolimab. This chain uses TRBV12-1 with TRBJ2-7. TRBV12-1 is noted as a pseudogene. This TCR was sampled from an adult with an advanced solid tumor such as melanoma, head and neck, liver or kidney cancer. CDR3 protein: CASSLGPSAYEQYF. Here the CDR3 DNA reads TGTGCCAGCAGCTTGGGACCTTCGGCCTACGAGCAGTACTTC.